A single sample is the source of the 32 T cell receptor beta chains below, sequenced in a study of early T cells in non-severe SARS-CoV-2 infection. MiXCR was run by TCRdb on the 5' RACE reads, yielding one entry per CDR3 protein. This table holds approximately 100,000 distinct CDR3 sequences, approximately 14% found once. Sample: whole blood. All receptors derive from an adult who was a healthcare worker with PCR-confirmed SARS-CoV-2 infection or an uninfected control (not recorded which).

This clonotype was detected many times. The chain is built from TRBV10-3 and TRBJ2-1, with a weak D call TRBD2 (5 bases). Trimming shortened V by 3 bases and J by 7 bases, and 13 bases separated the two germline ends. The germline gives CDR1 ENHRY, CDR2 SYGVKD. The CDR3 is 14 residues long. This CDR3 is CAISEDGRRNEQFF. As DNA, the CDR3 is TGTGCCATCAGTGAAGATGGGAGAAGAAATGAGCAGTTCTTC.

This clonotype has only a few counts. The chain combines TRBV7-9 with TRBJ1-1, with D maybe TRBD1 (6 bases). Germline CDR1 is SEHNR and CDR2 is FQNEAQ (reference sequence). The V end was cut by 6 bases, the J end by 10 bases, with 15 bases between. CDR3 length equals 12 residues. The CDR3 reads CASRSHRAGAFF. Here the CDR3 DNA reads TGTGCCAGCAGATCGCACAGGGCGGGAGCTTTCTTT.

In this sample, this clonotype turned up a few times. The rearrangement links TRBV20-1 to TRBJ2-1; TRBD2 agrees at 14 bases. V dropped 7 bases and J dropped 7; count of bases not matched to a gene: 15. The germline V gene has CDR1 DFQATT and CDR2 SNEGSKA (reference sequence). CDR3 length: 17 residues. The CDR3 DNA is TGCAGTGTGGGGACTAGCGGGGGCGCCGGGCGAGGTAATGAGCAGTTCTTC. Translated, it gives CSVGTSGGAGRGNEQFF.

V gene TRBV12-3 or TRBV12-4 combines with J gene TRBJ1-4, with 8 bases lining up with TRBD1. This CDR3 has 16 amino acids. Trimming removed 6 bases from V and 9 bases from J; junction bases left unmatched: 15. In DNA form, the CDR3 reads TGTGCCAGCAGCCTTGGACAGGGAATCATTATGAAAAAACTGTTTTTT. Translating gives CASSLGQGIIMKKLFF.

This chain joins TRBV7-2 and TRBJ2-2; 7 bases map to TRBD1. Germline V gene data show CDR1 as SGHTA and CDR2 as FQGNSA. The CDR3 sequence is 13 residues long. V lost 5 bases to trimming and J lost 6 bases; unmatched junction nucleotides: 3. The CDR3 DNA reads as TGTGCCAGCAGCGCGACAGGGCCCGGGGAGCTGTTTTTT. Its translation: CASSATGPGELFF.

At least ten counts were recorded for this clonotype. This chain uses TRBV11-2 with TRBJ2-5; D remains ambiguous. The CDR3 contains 13 residues. V dropped 5 bases and J dropped 1 base, with 8 bases sitting between them. Germline assignment: CDR1 SGHAT and CDR2 FQNNGV. As DNA, the CDR3 is TGTGCCAGCAGCCCACAGCCCCAAGAGACCCAGTACTTC. This translates into CASSPQPQETQYF.

The rearrangement joins TRBV20-1 to TRBJ2-5; TRBD1 aligns across 11 bases. In germline, CDR1 is DFQATT, CDR2 SNEGSKA (reference sequence). The CDR3 runs 15 residues. V lost 5 bases, J lost 2 bases, and 7 bases stayed unmatched. CDR3 in DNA: TGCAGTGCTGTCGACCGGGACAGGGGGCAAGAGACCCAGTACTTC. Translation gives CSAVDRDRGQETQYF.

This clonotype has a count of ten or more. V gene TRBV7-6 combines with J gene TRBJ2-5; D possibly matches TRBD1 or TRBD2 (5 bases each). Trimming pared 8 bases from V and 1 base from J, leaving 11 bases between. The CDR3 runs 13 residues. CDR1 and CDR2 from the germline V gene are SGHVS and FNYEAQ. CDR3 sequence reads: CASSLGTQETQYF. In nucleotides, the CDR3 is TGTGCCAGCTCACTCGGGACCCAAGAGACCCAGTACTTC. Combining the CDR3 with reference TRBV7-6 and TRBJ2-5 gives the whole variable domain GAGVSQSPRYKVTKRGQDVALRCDPISGHVSLYWYRQALGQGPEFLTYFNYEAQQDKSGLPNDRFSAERPEGSISTLTIQRTEQRDSAMYRCASSLGTQETQYFGPGTRLLVL.

V is TRBV19 and J is TRBJ1-3; D is possibly TRBD1 (5 bases). V was shortened by 4 bases and J by 2 bases, with 12 bases between the two germline ends. Germline V gene sequence: CDR1 LNHDA, CDR2 SQIVND (reference sequence). This CDR3 has 15 amino acids. CDR3 region: CASSNPQGPGNTIYF. The CDR3 region has the DNA TGTGCCAGTAGTAATCCGCAGGGCCCTGGAAACACCATATATTTT.

The rearrangement links TRBV7-9 to TRBJ2-2; D remains unclear. Germline-derived CDR1 and CDR2 are SEHNR and FQNEAQ (reference sequence). The V end was cut by 0 bases, the J end by 4 bases, with 3 bases between. The CDR3 sequence is 13 residues long. CDR3: CASSLAATGELFF. The CDR3 DNA sequence: TGTGCCAGCAGCTTAGCGGCCACCGGGGAGCTGTTTTTT.

V gene TRBV29-1 combines with J gene TRBJ1-1; D is uncertain. This CDR3 contains 13 residues. V was pared by 2 bases and J by 1 base, with 8 bases between. From germline, CDR1 is SQVTM and CDR2 ANQGSEA. CDR3: CSVERATNTEAFF. As DNA, the CDR3 is TGCAGCGTTGAACGGGCGACGAACACTGAAGCTTTCTTT. Together with reference TRBV29-1 and TRBJ1-1, the CDR3 gives the full variable domain: SAVISQKPSRDICQRGTSLTIQCQVDSQVTMMFWYRQQPGQSLTLIATANQGSEATYESGFVIDKFPISRPNLTFSTLTVSNMSPEDSSIYLCSVERATNTEAFFGQGTRLTVV.

The chain uses TRBV28 and TRBJ2-7, with 9 bases matching TRBD1. Per germline, CDR1 MDHEN and CDR2 SYDVKM. The junction had 7 bases not matched to a gene; V was cut back by 6 bases and J by 1 base. The CDR3 has 15 residues. Here the CDR3 reads CASRVRDRVSYEQYF. CDR3 in DNA: TGTGCCAGCAGGGTCCGGGACAGGGTATCCTACGAGCAGTACTTC.

The chain employs TRBV20-1 and TRBJ2-3, with D possibly TRBD1 on 5 matching bases. Germline-derived CDR1 and CDR2 are DFQATT and SNEGSKA (reference sequence). The V and J ends lost 0 bases and 0 bases respectively, with 13 bases between them. The CDR3 is 16 residues long. The CDR3 DNA follows: TGCAGTGCTAGAGATTCCCCCAGGGCTAGCACAGATACGCAGTATTTT. It yields the protein CSARDSPRASTDTQYF.

This clonotype was counted only a few times. V and J are TRBV6-2 or TRBV6-3 and TRBJ2-7; the D gene is possibly TRBD2 (5 bases). Germline CDR1 reads MNHEY; CDR2 reads SVGEGT. With 7 bases removed from V and 3 bases from J, the gap between germline ends came to 7 bases. This CDR3 spans 11 amino acids. CDR3 amino acids: CASTGVYEQYF. The CDR3 coding sequence is TGTGCCAGCACCGGGGTCTACGAGCAGTACTTC.

This clonotype was detected only a few times. The chain couples TRBV7-2 to TRBJ2-7, with D perhaps TRBD1 (5 bases). Trimming pared 2 bases from V and 3 bases from J, leaving 11 bases between. CDR1 is SGHTA, CDR2 FQGNSA, per germline. The CDR3 consists of 14 residues. As DNA, the CDR3 is TGTGCCAGCAGCTTAATGCAGGGAAGCTACGAGCAGTACTTC. Encoded protein: CASSLMQGSYEQYF.

This clonotype was recorded many times. This chain joins TRBV18 and TRBJ1-4; D is possibly TRBD1 (6 bases). This CDR3 spans 14 amino acids. The ends were cut back, 3 bases at V and 3 bases at J, with 8 bases in the middle. CDR1 is KGHSH, CDR2 LQKENI, per germline. The CDR3 region has the DNA TGTGCCAGCTCACCTACAGGGTCTAATGAAAAACTGTTTTTT. It encodes CASSPTGSNEKLFF.

This clonotype was recorded at least ten times. V and J are TRBV7-6 and TRBJ1-5; 9 bases map to TRBD1. Germline CDR1 is SGHVS and CDR2 is FNYEAQ. This CDR3 is built from 15 residues. J lost 7 bases, V lost 5 bases, and 9 bases had no gene match. This CDR3 is CASSRGTGQGQPQHF. The DNA of the CDR3 is TGTGCCAGCAGCCGCGGGACAGGGCAAGGACAGCCCCAGCATTTT.

This clonotype was found a few times. The chain joins TRBV5-1 to TRBJ1-1; 9 positions agree with TRBD1. CDR3 length equals 14 residues. CDR1 and CDR2 from the germline V gene are SGHRS and YFSETQ. Trimming at V came to 0 bases and at J to 5 bases, leaving 2 bases not matched to a gene. Here the CDR3 reads CASSLVQGATEAFF. CDR3 sequence (DNA): TGCGCCAGCAGCTTGGTACAGGGGGCTACTGAAGCTTTCTTT.

The chain combines TRBV12-5 with TRBJ1-3; no definite D call. CDR1 and CDR2 (germline): LGHNT, FRNRAP. The CDR3 is 14 amino acids. V lost 5 bases and J 0 bases, leaving 8 bases between the germline ends. The CDR3: CASGGQISGNTIYF. CDR3 DNA sequence: TGTGCTAGTGGTGGTCAAATCTCTGGAAACACCATATATTTT.

About this clonotype itself: The junction departs from germline at one end; a sequencing error may be responsible. The chain links TRBV28 to TRBJ2-1; tentative D call: TRBD2 (5 bases). Germline-derived CDR1 and CDR2 are MDHEN and SYDVKM. The CDR3 runs 15 residues. DNA of the CDR3: TGTGCCAGCAGTTTTGGAGGCCTCTCCTACAATGAACAGTTCTTC. Protein: CASSFGGLSYNEQFF.

The table lists this clonotype with a few counts. Here the CDR3 DNA reads TGTGCCAGCAGCCACTCGCTTGCGGGGACAGACAATGAGCAGTTCTTC. Residues: CASSHSLAGTDNEQFF. The chain links TRBV3-1 to TRBJ2-1; D perhaps matches TRBD1 (7 bases). Germline V gene lookup returns CDR1 LGHDT and CDR2 YNNKEL (reference sequence). The CDR3 spans 16 residues. V lost 3 bases, J lost 5 bases, and 17 bases lay in between.

The chain recombines TRBV7-6 with TRBJ2-7; TRBD1 aligns across 8 bases. CDR3 size: 16 residues. CDR1 SGHVS and CDR2 FNYEAQ come from the germline V gene. The J segment lost 2 bases and the V segment lost 4 bases, leaving 10 bases of the junction unmatched. CDR3: CASSSRGTGDPYEQYF. Here the CDR3 DNA reads TGTGCCAGCAGCTCACGAGGGACAGGAGATCCCTACGAGCAGTACTTC.

This clonotype was found a few times. The chain has TRBV5-1 and TRBJ2-6; TRBD1 matches at 8 bases. From germline, CDR1 is SGHRS and CDR2 YFSETQ. V lost 5 bases, J lost 2 bases, and 3 bases stayed unmatched. The length of the CDR3 is 15 residues. This CDR3 reads CASSTTGAGANVLTF. The CDR3 DNA sequence: TGCGCCAGCAGTACGACAGGGGCTGGGGCCAACGTCCTGACTTTC.

The J gene is TRBJ2-3, the V gene TRBV5-3, with TRBD2 identical over 7 bases. Being an ORF, TRBV5-3 has a function that is uncertain. CDR3 length: 15 amino acids. V trimming: 1 base; J trimming: 4 bases; junction bases outside the gene matches: 6. The CDR3 region has the DNA TGTGCCAGAAGCTTGATCAGCGGGGTTTCAGATACGCAGTATTTT. Amino acid sequence: CARSLISGVSDTQYF.

The chain is built from TRBV27 and TRBJ1-4; 7 bases are shared with TRBD1. The CDR3 contains 14 residues. V lost 4 bases, J lost 8 bases, and 7 bases stayed unmatched. The germline CDR1 and CDR2 sequences are MNHEY and SMNVEV (reference sequence). As DNA, the CDR3 is TGTGCCAGCAGTTCAACAGGGGACCGGGAAAAACTGTTTTTT. Residues: CASSSTGDREKLFF.

This clonotype was recorded a few times. The CDR3 DNA reads as TGTGCCAGTATGGACCCTGAAGGGCAGTTCTTC. It yields the protein CASMDPEGQFF. The chain carries TRBV19 and TRBJ2-1, with D hard to call. The ends were cut back, 7 bases at V and 12 bases at J, with 13 bases in the middle. This CDR3 spans 11 amino acids. CDR1 and CDR2 from the germline V gene are LNHDA and SQIVND (reference sequence).

The V and J genes are TRBV9 and TRBJ2-2; the D is unclear. This CDR3 has 16 residues. The V and J ends lost 0 bases and 0 bases respectively, with 9 bases between them. The germline CDR1 and CDR2 sequences are SGDLS and YYNGEE. CDR3 in DNA: TGTGCCAGCAGCGTAGTCCCTGCCGCGAACACCGGGGAGCTGTTTTTT. Encoded protein: CASSVVPAANTGELFF.

The table lists this clonotype with a few counts. The chain joins TRBV5-1 to TRBJ2-7; no clear D gene. The CDR3 totals 8 residues. CDR1 and CDR2 from the germline V gene are SGHRS and YFSETQ. V was clipped by 7 bases and J by 9 bases, with 5 bases between them. CDR3 residues: CASPGQYF. Here the CDR3 DNA reads TGCGCCAGCCCCGGGCAGTACTTC.

This clonotype was seen repeatedly, ten times or more. The chain uses TRBV4-3 and TRBJ1-2; D perhaps matches TRBD1 (5 bases). The CDR3 totals 15 residues. The germline gives CDR1 LGHNA, CDR2 YSLEER. Trimming cost V 1 base and J 5 bases, with 14 bases left between them. CDR3 residues: CASSQGGRGAYGYTF. CDR3 DNA sequence: TGCGCCAGCAGCCAAGGGGGTCGGGGCGCGTATGGCTACACCTTC.

With regard to this clonotype: Mismatch with germline at one junction end may stem from a read error. V usage is TRBV6-5 and J usage is TRBJ1-1, with D perhaps matching TRBD1 (5 bases). CDR1 and CDR2 (germline): MNHEY, SVGAGI. The CDR3 is 14 amino acids. CDR3 in amino acids: CASSQAGMNTEASF. In DNA form, the CDR3 reads TGTGCCAGCAGCCAGGCAGGGATGAACACTGAAGCTTCCTTT.

This clonotype was found a few times. This rearrangement joins TRBV6-2 or TRBV6-3 to TRBJ1-5; D may be TRBD1 (5 bases). The CDR3 runs to 15 residues. CDR1 and CDR2 (germline): MNHEY, SVGEGT. Trimming removed 7 bases at V and 3 bases at J, with 16 bases between. This CDR3 is CASTSLGVYNQPQHF. CDR3 bases: TGTGCCAGCACGTCCCTGGGGGTATACAATCAGCCCCAGCATTTT.

The rearrangement uses TRBV6-5 and TRBJ1-1, with 7 bases matching TRBD1. V dropped 3 bases and J dropped 0; count of bases not matched to a gene: 4. The germline gives CDR1 MNHEY, CDR2 SVGAGI. This CDR3 contains 15 residues. The CDR3 sequence is CASSYGTAVNTEAFF. DNA of the CDR3: TGTGCCAGCAGTTATGGGACAGCGGTGAACACTGAAGCTTTCTTT.